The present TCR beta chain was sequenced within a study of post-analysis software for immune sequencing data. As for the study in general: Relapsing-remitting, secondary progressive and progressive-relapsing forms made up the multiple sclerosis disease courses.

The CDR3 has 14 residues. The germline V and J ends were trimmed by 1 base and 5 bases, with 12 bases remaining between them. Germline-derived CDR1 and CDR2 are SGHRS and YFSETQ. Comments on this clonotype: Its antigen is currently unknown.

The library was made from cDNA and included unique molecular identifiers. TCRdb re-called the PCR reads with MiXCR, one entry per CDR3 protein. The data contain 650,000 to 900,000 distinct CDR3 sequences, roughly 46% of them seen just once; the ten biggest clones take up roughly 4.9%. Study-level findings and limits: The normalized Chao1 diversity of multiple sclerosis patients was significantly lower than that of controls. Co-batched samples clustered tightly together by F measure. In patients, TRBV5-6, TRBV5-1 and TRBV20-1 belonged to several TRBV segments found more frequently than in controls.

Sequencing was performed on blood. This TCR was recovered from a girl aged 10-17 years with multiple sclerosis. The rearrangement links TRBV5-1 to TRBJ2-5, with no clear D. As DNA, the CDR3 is TGCGCCAGCAGCTTGTCGCACCCGGTGGAGACCCAGTACTTC. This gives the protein CASSLSHPVETQYF.